Shown below are 16 T cell receptor beta chains from a single sample sequenced in a study of identical twins. One entry per CDR3 protein, called by TCRdb with MiXCR from the 5' RACE reads. This repertoire shows a few hundred thousand distinct CDR3 sequences, 12% found once; its top ten account for 4% to 5%. These records were also assigned to another study, of yellow fever vaccine responses in identical twins.

Sequencing used memory (CD45RO+) T cells sorted from blood. The receptors originated from a woman aged 18 to 35 in good health.

J is TRBJ2-1 and V is TRBV24-1; 11 bases fit TRBD2. This CDR3 spans 15 amino acids. Trimming removed 6 bases from V and 3 bases from J; junction bases left unmatched: 3. Germline loops: CDR1 KGHDR, CDR2 SFDVKD. CDR3 bases: TGTGCCACCAGTCTAGCGGGAGGCATCTACAATGAGCAGTTCTTC. Residues: CATSLAGGIYNEQFF.

This clonotype was counted at least ten times. V is TRBV28 and J is TRBJ2-3; TRBD1 matches at 7 bases. The trim removed 2 bases at V and 3 bases at J, leaving 5 bases unmatched. Germline CDR1 reads MDHEN; CDR2 reads SYDVKM. The length of the CDR3 is 15 residues. The CDR3, as DNA: TGTGCCAGCAGTTTAGGGCAGGGGGAGACAGATACGCAGTATTTT. Its translation is CASSLGQGETDTQYF.

This clonotype was counted at least ten times. V and J are TRBV6-2 or TRBV6-3 and TRBJ2-1; 11 positions match TRBD1. Germline V lookup: CDR1 MNHEY, CDR2 SVGEGT. CDR3 length equals 14 residues. With V trimmed by 5 bases and J by 8 bases, 5 bases remained unmatched. Here the CDR3 reads CASSKGQGDDEQFF. The DNA of the CDR3 is TGTGCCAGCAGTAAGGGACAGGGGGACGATGAGCAGTTCTTC.

This clonotype has more than one count but fewer than ten. The chain combines TRBV28 with TRBJ2-7, with 8 bases identical to TRBD1. V lost 6 bases to trimming and J lost 7 bases; unmatched junction nucleotides: 14. Germline assignment: CDR1 MDHEN and CDR2 SYDVKM. The CDR3 length is 15 residues. The CDR3 reads CASSLPLGRGREQYF. Here the CDR3 DNA reads TGTGCCAGCAGCCTCCCCCTCGGCAGGGGGCGGGAGCAGTACTTC. The variable domain in full, with the rest retrieved from reference TRBV28 and TRBJ2-7, is DVKVTQSSRYLVKRTGEKVFLECVQDMDHENMFWYRQDPGLGLRLIYFSYDVKMKEKGDIPEGYSVSREKKERFSLILESASTNQTSMYLCASSLPLGRGREQYFGPGTRLTVT.

The chain uses TRBV5-1 and TRBJ1-5, with TRBD1 matching over 12 bases. V dropped 4 bases and J dropped 7; count of bases not matched to a gene: 6. This CDR3 has 15 residues. Germline V gene sequence: CDR1 SGHRS, CDR2 YFSETQ. In DNA, the CDR3 is TGCGCCAGCAGCGCCGGGACAGGGGGCGGCCAGCCCCAGCATTTT. The encoded protein is CASSAGTGGGQPQHF.

Ten or more counts support this clonotype. The gene calls are TRBV11-1 and TRBJ2-5; D possibly matches TRBD1 or TRBD2 (6 bases each). V was shortened by 1 base and J by 1 base, with 19 bases between the two germline ends. The CDR3 contains 18 residues. Germline V gene lookup returns CDR1 SGHAT and CDR2 FQDESV (reference sequence). The CDR3 DNA follows: TGTGCCAGCAGCTTAGAGGTGGGGACAACTAGCCTCCAAGAGACCCAGTACTTC. It is translated as CASSLEVGTTSLQETQYF.

This clonotype was found a few times. V usage is TRBV2 and J usage is TRBJ2-5; D may be TRBD1 or TRBD2 (5 bases each). The V end was cut by 7 bases, the J end by 5 bases, with 11 bases between. The CDR3 has 12 amino acids. The germline V gene has CDR1 SNHLY and CDR2 FYNNEI. Here the CDR3 DNA reads TGTGCCAGCACTCGGGACGGCGAGACCCAGTACTTC. It specifies CASTRDGETQYF.

This clonotype was counted between two and nine times. This chain uses TRBV20-1 with TRBJ2-1; D unclear. The ends were cut back, 1 base at V and 10 bases at J, with 8 bases in the middle. The CDR3 runs 11 residues. Germline CDR1 reads DFQATT; CDR2 reads SNEGSKA (reference sequence). DNA of the CDR3: TGCAGTGCTAGAGGGCAGGCGGAGCAGTTCTTC. It translates to CSARGQAEQFF.

J is TRBJ2-3 and V is TRBV29-1; 10 bases map to TRBD1. CDR1 is SQVTM, CDR2 ANQGSEA, per germline. The CDR3 has 15 residues. V shed 4 bases and J 0 bases; nucleotides not matched to a gene: 4. CDR3 nucleotides: TGCAGCGTTGCCCGACAGGGGGCAAGCACAGATACGCAGTATTTT. This gives the protein CSVARQGASTDTQYF.

The chain recombines TRBV5-4 with TRBJ2-5; D remains unclear. Germline loops: CDR1 SGHNT, CDR2 YYREEE (reference sequence). This CDR3 comprises 15 residues. The ends were cut back, 4 bases at V and 7 bases at J, with 20 bases in the middle. CDR3 loop: CASSPDVNLGGTQYF. CDR3 in DNA: TGTGCCAGCAGCCCGGACGTAAATCTGGGCGGGACCCAGTACTTC.

This clonotype was seen at least ten times. This rearrangement joins TRBV6-2 or TRBV6-3 to TRBJ1-1; a weak D match, TRBD1 (5 bases). Deletions cut 2 bases from V and 0 bases from J, with 16 bases between. Per germline, CDR1 MNHEY and CDR2 SVGEGT. The CDR3 totals 17 residues. CDR3 DNA sequence: TGTGCCAGCAGTTACCCCACCGGGACCGGATTGAACACTGAAGCTTTCTTT. As protein: CASSYPTGTGLNTEAFF.

This chain joins TRBV7-2 and TRBJ2-5; D is unresolved. CDR1 and CDR2 (germline): SGHTA, FQGNSA. The length of the CDR3 is 13 residues. Trimming pared 1 base from V and 5 bases from J, leaving 8 bases between. Here the CDR3 DNA reads TGTGCCAGCAGCTTAGGCCTTAAGGAGACCCAGTACTTC. This codes for CASSLGLKETQYF.

The chain employs TRBV10-3 and TRBJ2-5; TRBD2 matches at 7 bases. CDR3 size: 14 residues. Looked up from germline, CDR1 is ENHRY and CDR2 is SYGVKD. Unmatched junction bases numbered 5, after V lost 2 bases and J lost 5 bases. CDR3 protein: CAISEAGARETQYF. The CDR3 bases are TGTGCCATCAGTGAGGCGGGAGCTCGGGAGACCCAGTACTTC.

A few counts support this clonotype. The V and J genes are TRBV6-1 and TRBJ1-6; 9 bases align to TRBD1. This CDR3 region has 15 residues. V was pared by 3 bases and J by 10 bases, with 7 bases of the junction left unmatched. CDR1 is MNHNS, CDR2 SASEGT, per germline. CDR3 sequence: CASSEGQGPFSPLHF. In DNA form, the CDR3 reads TGTGCCAGCAGTGAGGGACAGGGCCCCTTCTCACCCCTCCACTTT.

The chain employs TRBV6-2 or TRBV6-3 and TRBJ2-3; D possibly corresponds to TRBD2 (6 bases). V lost 0 bases to trimming and J lost 2 bases, with 18 bases between them. The CDR3 spans 18 residues. Germline loops: CDR1 MNHEY, CDR2 SVGEGT. The CDR3 nucleotides are TGTGCCAGCAGTTACTCGATTGTCGATAGCGGAAACACAGATACGCAGTATTTT. The encoded protein is CASSYSIVDSGNTDTQYF.

In this sample, this clonotype turned up a few times. The chain has TRBV7-9 and TRBJ2-7; D might be TRBD1 or TRBD2, each matching 5 bases. Per the germline V gene, CDR1 is SEHNR and CDR2 is FQNEAQ (reference sequence). V was clipped by 5 bases and J by 2 bases, with 10 bases between them. The CDR3 runs 13 residues. CDR3 sequence reads: CASSPGAPYEQYF. In DNA, the CDR3 is TGTGCCAGCAGCCCCGGGGCGCCCTACGAGCAGTACTTC.